These 12 T cell receptor beta chains originate from one sample sequenced in a study of T cells after posttransplantation cyclophosphamide. Busulfan-fludarabine conditioning, marrow transplant, and cyclophosphamide on days +3 and +4 were administered. Sequenced by immunoSEQ multiplex PCR; TCRdb stores in-frame clones only, minus some. Sampling found a few thousand clones, none seen once. The sample consisted of PBMCs, taken after an allogeneic stem cell transplant with post-transplant cyclophosphamide. The receptors were gathered from a female patient over 55 who received an allogeneic stem cell transplant from an unrelated donor, was CMV-positive, and had acute GVHD only. The T cells may come from the graft donor.

This clone is deemed medium-sized. The chain has TRBV27 and TRBJ1-2; 9 bases align to TRBD1. This CDR3 contains 15 residues. Unmatched junction bases numbered 7, after V lost 0 bases and J lost 8 bases. Germline V lookup: CDR1 MNHEY, CDR2 SMNVEV (reference sequence). The CDR3 spells CASSLSIGTGRGYTF. The DNA of the CDR3 is TGTGCCAGCAGTTTATCGATAGGGACAGGGAGAGGCTACACCTTC.

This clone was picked up many times. The V gene is TRBV18, the J gene TRBJ2-2; 7 nucleotides align to TRBD1. Germline CDR1 is KGHSH and CDR2 is LQKENI. Trimming cost V 3 bases and J 5 bases; bases outside gene matches: 12. The CDR3 consists of 17 residues. The CDR3 protein is CASSPADRAAKTGELFF. The CDR3 region has the DNA TGTGCCAGCTCACCGGCAGACAGGGCTGCTAAAACCGGGGAGCTGTTTTTT.

In this sample, this clone turned up many times. This rearrangement joins TRBV7-2 to TRBJ2-3; TRBD2 matches 10 bases. Germline V gives CDR1 SGHTA, CDR2 FQGNSA. The CDR3 has 18 amino acids. J gave up 2 bases and V 2 bases, and 10 bases lay outside the gene matches. CDR3 DNA sequence: TGTGCCAGCAGCTTATTGGGTTTGAGCGGGAGGGACACAGATACGCAGTATTTT. It translates to CASSLLGLSGRDTDTQYF.

Ten or more counts support this clone. The chain links TRBV28 to TRBJ2-7; D possibly matches TRBD1 or TRBD2 (6 bases each). The V gene lost 5 bases and the J gene lost 5 bases, with 13 bases spanning the gap. Germline V CDR1 and CDR2: MDHEN, SYDVKM. CDR3 length: 13 amino acids. CDR3 in DNA: TGTGCCAGCAGTGTCCAGGGGAGGCACGAGCAGTACTTC. Translating gives CASSVQGRHEQYF.

This clone showed up many times. The rearrangement joins TRBV30 to TRBJ2-3, with 14 bases aligning to TRBD2. This CDR3 has 16 residues. Germline CDR1 is GTSNPN and CDR2 is SVGIG (reference sequence). The V and J ends lost 2 bases and 6 bases, in that order; junction bases with no gene match: 7. CDR3: CAWSSGTSGRGDTQYF. CDR3 DNA: TGTGCCTGGAGTAGCGGGACTAGCGGGAGAGGGGATACGCAGTATTTT.

This clone showed up many times. The V and J genes are TRBV5-1 and TRBJ2-2, with 8 nucleotides matching TRBD2. V gave up 5 bases and J gave up 4 bases; unmatched junction bases: 13. The CDR3 consists of 17 residues. Germline lookup yields CDR1 SGHRS and CDR2 YFSETQ. CDR3 amino acids: CASRPPRGLVFTGELFF. The CDR3 DNA is TGCGCCAGCAGACCGCCTCGGGGACTAGTTTTCACCGGGGAGCTGTTTTTT. Filled out from reference TRBV5-1 and TRBJ2-2, the complete variable domain reads KAGVTQTPRYLIKTRGQQVTLSCSPISGHRSVSWYQQTPGQGLQFLFEYFSETQRNKGNFPGRFSGRQFSNSRSEMNVSTLELGDSALYLCASRPPRGLVFTGELFFGEGSRLTVL.

This clone appeared many times. The rearrangement joins TRBV18 to TRBJ2-7, with D maybe TRBD1 (5 bases). V was trimmed by 6 bases and J by 4 bases, leaving 16 bases between them. CDR1 KGHSH and CDR2 LQKENI come from the germline V gene. The CDR3 sequence is 14 residues long. The CDR3 coding sequence is TGTGCCAGCTCCAAGACAGAAGAGAAATACGAGCAGTACTTC. It codes for CASSKTEEKYEQYF.

This clone was seen ten or more times. V usage is TRBV28 and J usage is TRBJ1-1; D not resolved. V was cut by 5 bases and J by 7 bases, with 11 bases left in between. Germline CDR1 MDHEN, CDR2 SYDVKM. CDR3 size: 12 residues. The DNA for the CDR3 is TGTGCCAGCAGTCCTTTACAGTTTGAAGCTTTCTTT. Encoded protein: CASSPLQFEAFF.

This clone appeared many times. The V gene is TRBV11-3, the J gene TRBJ2-7, with TRBD2 identical over 8 bases. The CDR3 contains 15 residues. Trimming removed 5 bases from V and 0 bases from J; junction bases left unmatched: 6. CDR1 is SGHNT and CDR2 is YENEEA in the germline V gene. The CDR3 bases are TGTGCCAGCAGCCCCGCCGGGGGGGACTCCTACGAGCAGTACTTC. Translating it yields CASSPAGGDSYEQYF.

The chain is built from TRBV28 and TRBJ1-5; 8 bases match TRBD1. The CDR3 runs 15 residues. CDR1 and CDR2 from the germline V gene are MDHEN and SYDVKM. With 8 bases clipped from V and 7 bases from J, the junction kept 13 bases outside the gene matches. CDR3 sequence: CASYFGDRGDQPQHF. As DNA, the CDR3 is TGTGCCAGCTACTTCGGTGACAGGGGAGACCAGCCCCAGCATTTT.

This clone was counted at least ten times. The chain is built from TRBV20-1 and TRBJ2-3; D is unclear. Trimming left V 3 bases short and J 5 bases short, with 6 bases between. Germline CDR1 is DFQATT and CDR2 is SNEGSKA (reference sequence). The CDR3 has 11 residues. CDR3 loop: CSASSLDTQYF. In DNA form, the CDR3 reads TGCAGTGCTAGTTCATTAGATACGCAGTATTTT.

This clone was picked up many times. The genes are TRBV12-3 or TRBV12-4 and TRBJ2-6; D gene uncertain. CDR3 length: 14 residues. Trimming shortened V by 6 bases and J by 1 base, and 7 bases separated the two germline ends. This CDR3 is CASSLSSGANVLTF. The CDR3 DNA reads TGTGCCAGCAGCCTCAGTTCTGGGGCCAACGTCCTGACTTTC.